Listed below are T cell receptor beta chains from one sample, sequenced in a study of preoperative IRX-2 immunotherapy in early breast cancer. Assay: immunoSEQ multiplex PCR; the TCRdb copy retains only in-frame clones and omits some. The sample contains over 55,000 clones, roughly 94% of which appear only once. The material was obtained from a patient treated with IRX-2 immunotherapy. The receptors were gathered from a human donor with breast cancer. The CDR3 runs from the conserved cysteine through the conserved F or W. A D gene is named only where the DNA matches it firmly.

v_call,j_call,d_call,cdr3_aa,cdr3_nt
TRBV10-3,TRBJ2-7,.,CAISETAYSYEQYF,TGTGCCATCAGTGAGACGGCTTACTCCTACGAGCAGTACTTC
TRBV5-1,TRBJ1-2,.,CASSFGQSPFNYGYTF,TGCGCCAGCAGCTTTGGACAGAGCCCTTTTAACTATGGCTACACCTTC
TRBV27,TRBJ2-7,.,CASTPRPGRARPSSYEQYF,TGTGCCAGCACTCCCCGACCGGGGAGAGCGAGACCGAGCTCCTACGAGCAGTACTTC
TRBV6-5,TRBJ2-2,.,CASSYSGGTGGLFF,TGTGCCAGCAGTTACTCGGGAGGGACAGGTGGGCTGTTTTTT
TRBV6-6,TRBJ1-2,.,CASSYSTTGPGYTF,TGTGCCAGCAGTTACTCGACTACTGGACCTGGCTACACCTTC
TRBV30,TRBJ1-2,.,CAWRVEEGGYTF,TGTGCCTGGAGGGTGGAGGAGGGTGGCTACACCTTC
TRBV27,TRBJ1-4,.,CASNSRGRGIEKLFF,TGTGCCAGTAATAGTAGGGGTCGCGGAATCGAAAAACTGTTTTTT
TRBV11-3,TRBJ1-1,.,CASSSPERGSTEAFF,TGTGCCAGCAGCTCCCCCGAGAGGGGGAGCACTGAAGCTTTCTTT
TRBV25-1,TRBJ2-2,TRBD1,CASSRTGGHGELFF,TGTGCCAGCTCACGGACAGGGGGGCACGGGGAGCTGTTTTTT
TRBV6-4,TRBJ2-2,TRBD1,CASRALTGTGELFF,TGTGCCAGCAGGGCGCTGACAGGGACCGGGGAGCTGTTTTTT
TRBV4-2,TRBJ1-4,.,CASSQDWGVRMANEKLFF,TGTGCCAGCAGCCAAGATTGGGGAGTTCGTATGGCTAATGAAAAACTGTTTTTT
TRBV18,TRBJ2-5,TRBD2,CASSPGLAVQETQYF,TGTGCCAGCTCACCCGGACTAGCGGTACAAGAGACCCAGTACTTC
TRBV28,TRBJ2-5,.,CASSPDRQETQYF,TGTGCCAGCAGTCCGGACAGACAAGAGACCCAGTACTTC
TRBV5-6,TRBJ1-2,TRBD1,CASSLSGTGDGYTF,TGTGCCAGCAGCTTGAGTGGGACAGGGGATGGCTACACCTTC
TRBV6-5,TRBJ1-1,.,CASSYQGGNTEAFF,TGTGCCAGCAGTTACCAGGGAGGGAACACTGAAGCTTTCTTT
TRBV7-3,TRBJ2-3,TRBD2,CASSPLAAGADTQYF,TGTGCCAGCAGCCCTTTAGCGGCGGGAGCAGATACGCAGTATTTT